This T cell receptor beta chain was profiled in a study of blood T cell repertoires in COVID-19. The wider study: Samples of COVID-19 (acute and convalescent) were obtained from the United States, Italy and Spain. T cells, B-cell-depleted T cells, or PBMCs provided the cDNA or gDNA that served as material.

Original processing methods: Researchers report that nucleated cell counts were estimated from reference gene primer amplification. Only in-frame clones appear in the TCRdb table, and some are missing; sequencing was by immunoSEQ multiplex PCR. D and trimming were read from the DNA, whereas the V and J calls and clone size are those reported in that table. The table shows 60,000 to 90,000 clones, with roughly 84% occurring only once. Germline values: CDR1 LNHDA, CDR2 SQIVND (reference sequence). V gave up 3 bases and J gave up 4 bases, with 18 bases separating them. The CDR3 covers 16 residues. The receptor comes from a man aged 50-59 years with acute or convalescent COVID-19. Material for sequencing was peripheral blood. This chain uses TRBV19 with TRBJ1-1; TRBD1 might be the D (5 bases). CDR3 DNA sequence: TGTGCCAGTAGTATTGGGCAGGGAGGTTTCGGCACTGAAGCTTTCTTT. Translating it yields CASSIGQGGFGTEAFF. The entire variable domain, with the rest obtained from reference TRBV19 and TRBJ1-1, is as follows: DGGITQSPKYLFRKEGQNVTLSCEQNLNHDAMYWYRQDPGQGLRLIYYSQIVNDFQKGDIAEGYSVSREKKESFPLTVTSAQKNPTAFYLCASSIGQGGFGTEAFFGQGTRLTVV.